A single sample gave rise to the 31 T cell receptor beta chains below, sequenced in a study of blood T cell repertoires in COVID-19. The method was immunoSEQ multiplex PCR; TCRdb's version includes in-frame clones alone and lacks a portion of them. This sample carries about 160,000 clones, approximately 80% of them seen once, and the ten largest clones take 5.5% to 7.5%. Sequences were obtained from peripheral blood. These receptors were obtained from a woman in her 40s with COVID-19, enrolled during active disease.

The V and J genes are TRBV6-1 and TRBJ2-5; D is possibly TRBD2 (6 bases). Trimming cost V 1 base and J 3 bases, with 12 bases left between them. Germline lookup yields CDR1 MNHNS and CDR2 SASEGT. The CDR3 runs 15 residues. CDR3 loop: CASSEGLGRKETQYF. The CDR3 nucleotides are TGTGCCAGCAGTGAAGGACTAGGACGGAAAGAGACCCAGTACTTC.

The gene calls are TRBV11-2 and TRBJ2-7; a possible D gene is TRBD2 (6 bases). The CDR3 length is 14 residues. Germline V gene lookup returns CDR1 SGHAT and CDR2 FQNNGV. Trimming removed 0 bases at V and 6 bases at J, with 12 bases between. The CDR3 sequence is CASSLDFSGGEQYF. DNA for the CDR3: TGTGCCAGCAGCTTAGATTTTTCCGGGGGCGAGCAGTACTTC.

The CDR3 DNA reads TGTGCCAGCTCACAACTCCAAGAGACCCAGTACTTC. It specifies CASSQLQETQYF. V and J are TRBV18 and TRBJ2-5; D gene ambiguous. The V gene lost 4 bases and the J gene lost 1 base, with 4 bases spanning the gap. The CDR3 has 12 residues. The germline V gene has CDR1 KGHSH and CDR2 LQKENI.

V is TRBV5-1 and J is TRBJ2-2; maybe TRBD1 (6 bases). The CDR3 consists of 15 residues. Looked up from germline, CDR1 is SGHRS and CDR2 is YFSETQ. Trimming took off 6 bases at V and 5 bases at J, with 17 bases between the two ends. CDR3 residues: CASKGTGIVTGELFF. The CDR3 region has the DNA TGCGCCAGCAAAGGAACAGGGATTGTTACCGGGGAGCTGTTTTTT.

This chain uses TRBV12-3 or TRBV12-4 with TRBJ2-2; D is uncertain. CDR3 size: 13 residues. Trimming pared 5 bases from V and 7 bases from J, leaving 11 bases between. CDR3 sequence (DNA): TGTGCCAGCAGTCCTAGGATCTTCGGGGAGCTGTTTTTT. It is translated as CASSPRIFGELFF.

V usage is TRBV5-6 and J usage is TRBJ2-1; a possible D gene is TRBD2 (5 bases). The CDR3 contains 14 residues. Germline values: CDR1 SGHDT, CDR2 YYEEEE. V lost 1 base and J lost 3, with 8 bases in between. CDR3 sequence reads: CASSLTSGYNEQFF. CDR3 nucleotide sequence: TGTGCCAGCAGCTTGACTAGTGGCTACAATGAGCAGTTCTTC.

This clone appeared once. The chain recombines TRBV5-8 with TRBJ1-2; the D gene is possibly TRBD1 (5 bases). From germline, CDR1 is SGHTS and CDR2 YDEGEE. The CDR3 runs 13 residues. Trimming shortened V by 4 bases and J by 13 bases, and 20 bases separated the two germline ends. CDR3 sequence: CASSMRDSDNPTF. DNA for the CDR3: TGTGCCAGCAGCATGAGAGACAGTGATAATCCCACCTTC.

This clone was picked up a small number of times. This chain links TRBV12-5 with TRBJ1-1, with D uncertain. CDR1 is LGHNT, CDR2 FRNRAP, per germline. The germline V and J ends were trimmed by 1 base and 6 bases, with 6 bases remaining between them. There are 12 residues in the CDR3. CDR3 in amino acids: CASGLELAEAFF. Here the CDR3 DNA reads TGTGCTAGTGGTTTGGAACTAGCTGAAGCTTTCTTT.

The chain couples TRBV7-3 to TRBJ1-2; TRBD1 agrees at 8 bases. V lost 4 bases and J lost 7; bases outside the gene matches: 11. The CDR3 runs 15 residues. Germline assignment: CDR1 SGHTA and CDR2 FQGTGA. CDR3 sequence: CASSSPEQGALGYTF. CDR3 nucleotides: TGTGCCAGCAGCTCCCCGGAGCAGGGGGCGCTTGGCTACACCTTC.

The genes are TRBV28 and TRBJ1-2; 7 nucleotides match TRBD1. The CDR3 totals 15 residues. Trimming at V came to 5 bases and at J to 4 bases, leaving 10 bases not matched to a gene. The V gene's germline CDR1 is MDHEN and CDR2 SYDVKM. The CDR3 loop is CASSEEGTAVYGYTF. DNA of the CDR3: TGTGCCAGCAGTGAAGAGGGGACAGCCGTCTATGGCTACACCTTC.

The V gene is TRBV7-9, the J gene TRBJ2-1, with a weak D call TRBD1 (6 bases). Trimming removed 7 bases at V and 9 bases at J, with 16 bases between. Germline V gene sequence: CDR1 SEHNR, CDR2 FQNEAQ (reference sequence). CDR3 length: 13 residues. The CDR3 nucleotides read TGTGCCAGCATGAATACAGGGAGCTTTGAGCAGTTCTTC. Its protein product is CASMNTGSFEQFF.

The chain is built from TRBV5-5 and TRBJ2-1, with D possibly TRBD1 on 5 matching bases. Between the trimmed V and J ends, which lost 1 base and 6 bases, there was a span of 14 bases. Per germline, CDR1 SGHKS and CDR2 YYEKEE (reference sequence). The CDR3 is made up of 15 amino acids. The CDR3 sequence is CASSLPTAPLNEQFF. The CDR3 bases are TGTGCCAGCAGCTTGCCGACAGCGCCCCTCAATGAGCAGTTCTTC. The full variable domain, in which reference TRBV5-5 and TRBJ2-1 provide the parts outside the CDR3, is DAGVTQSPTHLIKTRGQQVTLRCSPISGHKSVSWYQQVLGQGPQFIFQYYEKEERGRGNFPDRFSARQFPNYSSELNVNALLLGDSALYLCASSLPTAPLNEQFFGPGTRLTVL.

The CDR3 DNA is TGTGCCAGCAGCTGGGGATACGCAGGGGGCATGACTGAAGCTTTCTTT. It translates to CASSWGYAGGMTEAFF. The rearrangement uses TRBV5-6 and TRBJ1-1, with 8 positions matching TRBD1. J was trimmed by 5 bases and V by 3 bases; bases with no gene match: 12. The CDR3 totals 16 residues. Germline V CDR1 and CDR2: SGHDT, YYEEEE.

The genes are TRBV19 and TRBJ2-1; TRBD1 matches at 8 bases. The CDR3 sequence is 14 residues long. Germline assignment: CDR1 LNHDA and CDR2 SQIVND (reference sequence). The J segment lost 5 bases and the V segment lost 4 bases, leaving 4 bases of the junction unmatched. The CDR3 nucleotides are TGTGCCAGTAGTACCCGGACAGGGAACAATGAGCAGTTCTTC. It yields the protein CASSTRTGNNEQFF.

CDR3 DNA sequence: TGCGCCAGCAGCCACGGCGACAGGGGGGACCATGGCTACACCTTC. Its translation is CASSHGDRGDHGYTF. This rearrangement joins TRBV5-1 to TRBJ1-2; 9 bases agree with TRBD1. The CDR3 spans 15 residues. Unmatched junction bases numbered 10, after V lost 4 bases and J lost 6 bases. Germline V lookup: CDR1 SGHRS, CDR2 YFSETQ.

The genes are TRBV10-1 and TRBJ2-1, with 12 nucleotides matching TRBD2. After removal of 2 bases from V and 3 bases from J, the junction contained 8 bases not matched to a gene. The germline V gene encodes CDR1 WNHNN and CDR2 SYGVQD (reference sequence). CDR3 length equals 18 residues. Here the CDR3 reads CASSERLAGDPDYNEQFF. The CDR3, as DNA: TGCGCCAGCAGTGAGCGACTAGCGGGAGACCCGGACTACAATGAGCAGTTCTTC.

This chain joins TRBV27 and TRBJ1-2; D is undetermined. The CDR3 loop spans 12 amino acids. The germline CDR1 and CDR2 sequences are MNHEY and SMNVEV (reference sequence). V was clipped by 5 bases and J by 6 bases, with 10 bases between them. CDR3 protein: CASSRDSHGYTF. The CDR3 DNA follows: TGTGCCAGCAGTCGGGATTCCCATGGCTACACCTTC.

The rearrangement joins TRBV2 to TRBJ1-4; TRBD1 is a possible D gene (6 bases). Trimming stripped 5 bases from V and 4 bases from J, with 11 bases between. The CDR3 has 14 residues. Germline values: CDR1 SNHLY, CDR2 FYNNEI. The CDR3 DNA reads TGTGCCAGCAGTTGGGGCAGGGGTAATGAAAAACTGTTTTTT. This translates into CASSWGRGNEKLFF.

This chain uses TRBV11-2 with TRBJ2-5; 9 bases fit TRBD2. Germline assignment: CDR1 SGHAT and CDR2 FQNNGV. The junction had 5 bases not matched to a gene; V was cut back by 1 base and J by 2 bases. The CDR3 is made up of 16 amino acids. CDR3 sequence (DNA): TGTGCCAGCAGCTTAGGTGGCGGGGGGGGACAAGAGACCCAGTACTTC. Translating gives CASSLGGGGGQETQYF.

As concerns this clone: This sample also contains other DNA sequences that code for the same CDR3. J is TRBJ2-1 and V is TRBV29-1, with 10 nucleotides matching TRBD2. The CDR3 loop spans 18 amino acids. V lost 1 base to trimming and J lost 0 bases; unmatched junction nucleotides: 9. The germline V gene has CDR1 SQVTM and CDR2 ANQGSEA. CDR3 nucleotides: TGCAGCGTTGAAGGGGGTCTAGCGGGGGCCAGCTCCTACAATGAGCAGTTCTTC. The encoded protein is CSVEGGLAGASSYNEQFF.

The gene calls are TRBV28 and TRBJ2-7; perhaps TRBD1 as D (7 bases). Germline assignment: CDR1 MDHEN and CDR2 SYDVKM. Trimming took off 5 bases at V and 4 bases at J, with 12 bases between the two ends. The CDR3 consists of 13 residues. CDR3 sequence (DNA): TGTGCCAGCAGTCCACAGGGGAGGTACGAGCAGTACTTC. Protein product: CASSPQGRYEQYF.

The V and J genes are TRBV28 and TRBJ1-6; tentative D call: TRBD1 (5 bases). This CDR3 contains 11 residues. Trimming shortened V by 6 bases and J by 9 bases, and 6 bases separated the two germline ends. Germline CDR1 and CDR2: MDHEN and SYDVKM. Here the CDR3 DNA reads TGTGCCAGCAGAACAGGTTCACCCCTCCACTTT. This sequence encodes CASRTGSPLHF.

This clone was recorded only once. J is TRBJ2-1 and V is TRBV6-1; 8 nucleotides match TRBD1. The CDR3 totals 15 residues. Trimming took 5 bases from V and 7 from J; bases not matched to a gene: 10. From germline, CDR1 is MNHNS and CDR2 SASEGT. The CDR3 bases are TGTGCCAGCAGTACCCGGACAGGGTGGGGGAATGAGCAGTTCTTC. Protein product: CASSTRTGWGNEQFF.

The V call is TRBV5-1, the J call TRBJ2-7; maybe TRBD1 (5 bases). V was cut by 4 bases and J by 2 bases, with 16 bases left in between. Germline V gene lookup returns CDR1 SGHRS and CDR2 YFSETQ. This CDR3 has 15 amino acids. CDR3 loop: CASSRIVDSAYEQYF. As DNA, the CDR3 is TGCGCCAGCAGCCGCATTGTTGACAGTGCCTACGAGCAGTACTTC.

The genes are TRBV19 and TRBJ1-5; the D gene is possibly TRBD1 (6 bases). The CDR3 is made up of 14 amino acids. V was cut by 0 bases and J by 7 bases, with 10 bases left in between. Looked up from germline, CDR1 is LNHDA and CDR2 is SQIVND (reference sequence). The CDR3 region has the DNA TGTGCCAGTAGTATAGAGGGGGGGCACCAGCCCCAGCATTTT. Translating gives CASSIEGGHQPQHF.

The gene calls are TRBV7-2 and TRBJ1-1; 9 bases agree with TRBD1. In germline, CDR1 is SGHTA, CDR2 FQGNSA. V dropped 2 bases and J dropped 4; count of bases not matched to a gene: 2. The length of the CDR3 is 14 residues. CDR3 amino acids: CASSLWDRATEAFF. Written as DNA, the CDR3 is TGTGCCAGCAGCTTATGGGACAGGGCCACTGAAGCTTTCTTT.

The CDR3 DNA follows: TGTGCCAGCGGGACATTTAGCACAGATACGCAGTATTTT. Its protein product is CASGTFSTDTQYF. The chain employs TRBV2 and TRBJ2-3; weak D call: TRBD1 (6 bases). Trimming stripped 8 bases from V and 0 bases from J, with 9 bases between. The V gene's germline CDR1 is SNHLY and CDR2 FYNNEI. The CDR3 spans 13 residues.

The V call is TRBV19, the J call TRBJ1-1, with a weak D call TRBD1 (6 bases). The germline gives CDR1 LNHDA, CDR2 SQIVND (reference sequence). Trimming took off 9 bases at V and 3 bases at J, with 14 bases between the two ends. The CDR3 totals 13 residues. The CDR3 here is CASHLQGYTEAFF. The CDR3 DNA follows: TGTGCCAGCCATCTACAGGGTTACACTGAAGCTTTCTTT.

The rearrangement uses TRBV7-9 and TRBJ2-5, with D possibly TRBD1 on 5 matching bases. V lost 4 bases, J lost 2 bases, and 11 bases lay in between. The length of the CDR3 is 14 residues. Germline V lookup: CDR1 SEHNR, CDR2 FQNEAQ (reference sequence). CDR3 nucleotide sequence: TGTGCCAGCAGCTACGACAGCACTCAAGAGACCCAGTACTTC. It is translated as CASSYDSTQETQYF.

The rearrangement links TRBV5-4 to TRBJ2-7, with 9 bases lining up with TRBD1. The CDR3 loop spans 19 amino acids. The germline CDR1 and CDR2 sequences are SGHNT and YYREEE (reference sequence). The junction had 16 bases not matched to a gene; V was cut back by 0 bases and J by 3 bases. The CDR3 sequence is CASSLAGQGRGGAVYEQYV. CDR3 bases: TGTGCCAGCAGCTTGGCCGGACAGGGGAGAGGTGGTGCGGTCTACGAGCAGTACGTC.

The rearrangement joins TRBV7-8 to TRBJ2-3, with 7 bases aligning to TRBD2. V lost 3 bases, J lost 0 bases, and 3 bases stayed unmatched. Looked up from germline, CDR1 is SGHVS and CDR2 is FQNEAQ. The CDR3 extends over 15 amino acids. The DNA of the CDR3 is TGTGCCAGCAGCTTTATTAGCGGGAGCACAGATACGCAGTATTTT. This gives the protein CASSFISGSTDTQYF.